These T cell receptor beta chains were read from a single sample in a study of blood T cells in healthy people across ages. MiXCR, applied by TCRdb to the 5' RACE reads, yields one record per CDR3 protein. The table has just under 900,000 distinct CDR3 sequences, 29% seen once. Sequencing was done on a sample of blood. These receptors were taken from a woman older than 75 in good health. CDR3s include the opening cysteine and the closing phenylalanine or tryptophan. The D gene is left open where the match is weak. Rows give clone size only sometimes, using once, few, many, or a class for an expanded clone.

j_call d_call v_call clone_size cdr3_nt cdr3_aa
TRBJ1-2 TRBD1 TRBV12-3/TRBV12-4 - TGTGCCAGCAGCCAGGGACAGCTTGTCGGCTACACCTTC CASSQGQLVGYTF
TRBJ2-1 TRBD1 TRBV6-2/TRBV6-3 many TGTGCCAGCAGTTGGACAGGGGGCAATGAGCAGTTCTTC CASSWTGGNEQFF
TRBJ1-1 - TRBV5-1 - TGTGCCAGCAGCTTGGGGGTGTCGAACACTGATGCTTTCTTT CASSLGVSNTDAFF
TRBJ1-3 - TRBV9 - TGTGCCTGCAGCGTACGGAACTCTGGAAACACCATATATTTT CACSVRNSGNTIYF
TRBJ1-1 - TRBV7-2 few TGTGCCAGCAGCACAGGGTTTCCCACTGAAGCTTTCTTT CASSTGFPTEAFF
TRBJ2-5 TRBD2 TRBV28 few TGTGCCACCAAGAACGGGGGTAGCGGGGGGGGGTATGAGACCCAGTACTTC CATKNGGSGGGYETQYF
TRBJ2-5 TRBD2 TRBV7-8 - TGTGCCAGCAGCTGGACTAGCGGGCAAGAGACCCGGTACTTC CASSWTSGQETRYF
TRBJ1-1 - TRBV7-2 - TGTGCCAGCAGCTTAGCAGGGTCGGCAGCTTTCTTT CASSLAGSAAFF
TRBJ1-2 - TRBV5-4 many TGTGCCAGCAAAGTCACTCCTGACCGCGGCTACACCTTC CASKVTPDRGYTF
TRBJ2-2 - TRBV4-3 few TGCGCCAGCAGCCAAGGGGGGGCATCCCGGTCCTACGGGGAGCTGTTTTTT CASSQGGASRSYGELFF
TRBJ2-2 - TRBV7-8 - TGTGCCAGCAGCTTAGTTTTTTTGGGATGGAAGAACACCGGGGAGCGGTTTTTT CASSLVFLGWKNTGERFF
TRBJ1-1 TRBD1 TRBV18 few TGTGCCAGCTCAACCGGACAGGGCTGGGTAGCTTTCTTT CASSTGQGWVAFF
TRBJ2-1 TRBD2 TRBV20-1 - TGCAGTGCTATACTAGCGGGGCCCGGCAATGAGCAGTTCTTC CSAILAGPGNEQFF
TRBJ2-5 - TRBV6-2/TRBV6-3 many TGTGCCAGCAGTTACTCCCACGGGGGGCCCCCACAAGAGACCCAGTACTTC CASSYSHGGPPQETQYF
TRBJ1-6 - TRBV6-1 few TGTGCCAGCAGTAAAGAACAGGGATCTAATTCACCCCTCCACTTT CASSKEQGSNSPLHF
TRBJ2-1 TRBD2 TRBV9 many TGTGCCAGCAGCGTTGGACTAGCGGGGGTCTCCTACAATGAGCAGTTCTTC CASSVGLAGVSYNEQFF
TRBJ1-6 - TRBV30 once TGTGCCTGGAGTACTGAGAAGGAGTTGAGGAATTCACCCCTCCACTTT CAWSTEKELRNSPLHF
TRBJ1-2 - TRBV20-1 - TGCAGTGCTAGTCTGGGGACCAACTATGGCTACACCTTC CSASLGTNYGYTF
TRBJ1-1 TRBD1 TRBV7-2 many TGTGCCAGCAGCTTATTTTCGACAGGGGGGGGCACTGAAGCTTTCTTT CASSLFSTGGGTEAFF
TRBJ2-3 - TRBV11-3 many TGTGCCAGCGGGACCAAGGGAGATACGCAGTATTTT CASGTKGDTQYF
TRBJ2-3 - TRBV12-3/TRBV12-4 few TGTGCCAGCAGTTTCCAGGGGGGTCTGATCACAGATACGCAGTATTTT CASSFQGGLITDTQYF
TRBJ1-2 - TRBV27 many TGTGCCAGCAGCTATGGCTACACCTTC CASSYGYTF
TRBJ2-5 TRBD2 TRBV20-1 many TGCAGTGCTAGCTCCACTAGCGGGGGATTTCAAGAGACCCAGTACTTC CSASSTSGGFQETQYF
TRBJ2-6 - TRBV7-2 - TGTGCCAGCAGCCCAAGACGGGCGGGGGCCAACGTCCGGACTTTC CASSPRRAGANVRTF
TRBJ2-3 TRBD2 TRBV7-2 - TGTGCCAGCAGCCTAAATAGCGGGGGGGCAAAAGATACGCAGTATTTT CASSLNSGGAKDTQYF
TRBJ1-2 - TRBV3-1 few TGTGCCAGCAGCCAACCAGGGGATGGCTACACCTTC CASSQPGDGYTF
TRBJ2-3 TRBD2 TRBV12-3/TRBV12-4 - TGTGTCAGCAGCCCATCAGCGGGGCCAGATATGCAGTATTTT CVSSPSAGPDMQYF
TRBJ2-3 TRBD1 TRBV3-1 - TGTGCCAGCAGCCAAACGGGACAGGGCGCAGATACGCAGTATTTT CASSQTGQGADTQYF
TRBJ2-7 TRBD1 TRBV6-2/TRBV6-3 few TGTGCCAGCAGATCCACAGGGGGCGATTCTTACGAGCAGTACTTC CASRSTGGDSYEQYF
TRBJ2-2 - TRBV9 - TGTGCCAGCAACCATGACGGGGGCGACACCGGGGAGCTGTTTTTT CASNHDGGDTGELFF
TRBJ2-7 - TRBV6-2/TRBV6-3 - TGTGCCAGCAGCTCTTACGGGACATCCTCCTACGAGCAGTACTTC CASSSYGTSSYEQYF
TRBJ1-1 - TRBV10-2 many TGCGCCAGCAGTGGTCTCGTGAACACTGAAGCTTTCTTT CASSGLVNTEAFF
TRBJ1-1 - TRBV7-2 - TGTGCCAGCAAAACGTTGACAGGTCCCACTGAAGCTTTCTTT CASKTLTGPTEAFF
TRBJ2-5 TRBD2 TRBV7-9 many TGTGCCAGCAGCCCTAACGGTAGCGGGGAAAAAGAGACCCAGTACTTC CASSPNGSGEKETQYF
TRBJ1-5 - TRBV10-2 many TGCGCCAGCAGTGAGGTAACTGCCAATCAGCCCCAGCATTTT CASSEVTANQPQHF
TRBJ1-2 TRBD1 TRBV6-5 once TGTGCCAGCAGTCCTGGACAGGGAGCTAACTATGGCCACACCTTC CASSPGQGANYGHTF
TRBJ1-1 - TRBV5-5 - TGTGCCAGCAGCTTGTGGGAAGGAATGAACATTGAAGCTTTCTTT CASSLWEGMNIEAFF
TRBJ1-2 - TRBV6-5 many TGTGCCAGCAGTTACGGTCTGGCAGGGGGCTACACCTTC CASSYGLAGGYTF
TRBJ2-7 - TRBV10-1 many TGCGCCAGCAGTGCCGGAGGGAACTACGAGCAGTACTTC CASSAGGNYEQYF
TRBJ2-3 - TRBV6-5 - TGTGCCAGCAGTTACTCGAACTTTTTAGGGCCAGATACGCAGTATTTT CASSYSNFLGPDTQYF
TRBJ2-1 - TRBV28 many TGTGCCAGCCGAATCCTAGGGCCTAATGAGCAGTTCTTC CASRILGPNEQFF